The 32 T cell receptor beta chains below all came from one sample that was sequenced in a study of OX40 agonist ivuxolimab in advanced cancers. The method was immunoSEQ multiplex PCR; TCRdb's version includes in-frame clones alone and lacks a portion of them. The sample has approximately 57,000 clones, about 81% seen once. The sample in question was CD4+ or CD8+ T cells sorted from blood, obtained in a trial of the OX40 agonist ivuxolimab. These receptors all stem from an adult with an advanced solid tumor such as melanoma, head and neck, liver or kidney cancer.

The V and J genes are TRBV6-1 and TRBJ1-1; weak D call: TRBD1 (5 bases). Germline loops: CDR1 MNHNS, CDR2 SASEGT. This CDR3 comprises 14 residues. With 4 bases removed from V and 4 bases from J, the gap between germline ends came to 13 bases. The CDR3 DNA is TGTGCCAGCAGTGTTGAGGGGTCGATCACTGAAGCTTTCTTT. It yields the protein CASSVEGSITEAFF.

The chain has TRBV6-6 and TRBJ2-1; either TRBD1 or TRBD2 may fit D (5 bases each). The CDR3 has 15 amino acids. With 4 bases removed from V and 0 bases from J, the gap between germline ends came to 10 bases. Per the germline V gene, CDR1 is MNHNY and CDR2 is SVGAGI (reference sequence). CDR3 sequence reads: CASSLGRNSYNEQFF. CDR3 coding DNA: TGTGCCAGCAGTTTGGGACGCAACTCCTACAATGAGCAGTTCTTC.

This clone was counted a few times. This chain joins TRBV11-2 and TRBJ2-5; 9 bases map to TRBD1. CDR1 SGHAT and CDR2 FQNNGV come from the germline V gene. CDR3 length: 15 residues. Losses at the gene ends were 4 bases for V and 3 bases for J; bases not matched to a gene: 6. The CDR3 here is CASSSIRTGEETQYF. The CDR3 DNA is TGTGCCAGCAGCTCCATACGGACAGGGGAAGAGACCCAGTACTTC.

Notes on this clone: At one of its ends the junction is not consistent with the germline gene, which may arise from a read error. V is TRBV6-1 and J is TRBJ2-7; D not certain. This CDR3 comprises 8 residues. CDR1 and CDR2 from the germline V gene are MNHNS and SASEGT. The CDR3 nucleotides read TGTGCCAGCAGTTACCCAAACTTC. It translates to CASSYPNF.

The chain couples TRBV6-6 to TRBJ2-7; D not certain. The CDR3 loop spans 11 amino acids. Germline CDR1 MNHNY, CDR2 SVGAGI (reference sequence). The V gene lost 8 bases and the J gene lost 4 bases, with 9 bases spanning the gap. The CDR3 DNA sequence: TGTGCCAGCTCTACTTCTTACGAGCAGTACTTC. Protein: CASSTSYEQYF.

The chain joins TRBV6-5 to TRBJ1-2; D is undetermined. V was pared by 6 bases and J by 4 bases, with 12 bases between. Per the germline V gene, CDR1 is MNHEY and CDR2 is SVGAGI. This CDR3 has 13 residues. CDR3 in amino acids: CASRPGKTYGYTF. CDR3 bases: TGTGCCAGCAGACCGGGGAAGACCTATGGCTACACCTTC.

The V and J genes are TRBV28 and TRBJ2-5; the match to TRBD1 covers 8 bases. Trimming cost V 6 bases and J 4 bases; bases outside gene matches: 10. Germline CDR1 MDHEN, CDR2 SYDVKM. This CDR3 comprises 15 residues. This CDR3 reads CASSTDRGSGETQYF. In nucleotides, the CDR3 is TGTGCCAGCAGCACTGACAGGGGTTCAGGAGAGACCCAGTACTTC.

This clone has a handful of counts. This chain uses TRBV2 with TRBJ2-3; D gene unclear. The V and J ends lost 5 bases and 6 bases respectively, with 9 bases between them. The CDR3 sequence is 12 residues long. CDR1 and CDR2 from the germline V gene are SNHLY and FYNNEI. This CDR3 reads CASSFDVDTQYF. In nucleotides, the CDR3 is TGTGCCAGCAGTTTTGACGTGGATACGCAGTATTTT.

The gene calls are TRBV21-1 and TRBJ2-3; TRBD1, the D gene given by the table, was not confirmed from the DNA. TRBV21-1 is labeled a pseudogene. This CDR3 is 16 amino acids long. The CDR3 loop is CASSKGGQGVTDTQYF. CDR3 nucleotides: TGTGCCAGCAGCAAAGGGGGACAGGGAGTCACAGATACGCAGTATTTT.

V and J are TRBV7-9 and TRBJ1-2, with D possibly matching TRBD1 (6 bases). Germline V gene data show CDR1 as SEHNR and CDR2 as FQNEAQ (reference sequence). This CDR3 comprises 15 residues. The ends were cut back, 4 bases at V and 1 base at J, with 13 bases in the middle. The CDR3 sequence: CASSSTDSYNYGYTF. The DNA of the CDR3 is TGTGCCAGCAGCTCAACGGACAGTTATAACTATGGCTACACCTTC.

The CDR3 is CSVRGGPGANVLTF. As DNA, the CDR3 is TGCAGCGTGAGAGGGGGCCCCGGGGCCAACGTCCTGACTTTC. V gene TRBV29-1 combines with J gene TRBJ2-6; the match to TRBD1 covers 7 bases. Germline trimming cut 6 bases from V and 4 bases from J; bases unmatched to any gene: 6. Per germline, CDR1 SQVTM and CDR2 ANQGSEA. CDR3 length: 14 amino acids.

The genes are TRBV19 and TRBJ2-2; no reliable D call. In germline, CDR1 is LNHDA, CDR2 SQIVND (reference sequence). The ends were cut back, 6 bases at V and 2 bases at J, with 10 bases in the middle. This CDR3 region has 14 residues. The CDR3 loop reads CASRSDQNTGELFF. The CDR3 nucleotides read TGTGCCAGTAGGTCGGATCAAAACACCGGGGAGCTGTTTTTT. The entire variable domain, with the rest obtained from reference TRBV19 and TRBJ2-2, is as follows: DGGITQSPKYLFRKEGQNVTLSCEQNLNHDAMYWYRQDPGQGLRLIYYSQIVNDFQKGDIAEGYSVSREKKESFPLTVTSAQKNPTAFYLCASRSDQNTGELFFGEGSRLTVL.

The CDR3 loop reads CASSWSGEKLFF. The CDR3 bases are TGTGCCAGCAGCTGGTCCGGTGAAAAACTGTTTTTT. This chain uses TRBV9 with TRBJ1-4; D gene uncertain. Germline V gene lookup returns CDR1 SGDLS and CDR2 YYNGEE. The CDR3 contains 12 residues. Trimming took off 4 bases at V and 7 bases at J, with 8 bases between the two ends.

This rearrangement joins TRBV6-1 to TRBJ2-5; 7 nucleotides match TRBD1. The ends lost 1 base at V and 13 bases at J; junction bases unmatched: 18. Germline V gene lookup returns CDR1 MNHNS and CDR2 SASEGT. The CDR3 length is 16 residues. The CDR3 here is CASSEGPTGQAYQLYF. Here the CDR3 DNA reads TGTGCCAGCAGTGAAGGACCCACCGGACAGGCCTACCAATTGTACTTC.

The chain employs TRBV5-4 and TRBJ1-2; D gene ambiguous. The CDR3 runs 15 residues. Trimming shortened V by 2 bases and J by 4 bases, and 15 bases separated the two germline ends. Germline V gene lookup returns CDR1 SGHNT and CDR2 YYREEE (reference sequence). This CDR3 is CASSLGPLSGYGYTF. The CDR3 DNA reads TGTGCCAGCAGCTTAGGACCGCTTAGTGGCTATGGCTACACCTTC.

This sequence joins TRBV2 and TRBJ2-3, with 7 bases matching TRBD1. Per the germline V gene, CDR1 is SNHLY and CDR2 is FYNNEI. The CDR3 totals 12 residues. V was clipped by 7 bases and J by 4 bases; unmatched bases: 2. CDR3 bases: TGTGCCAGCACACAGGGGTCAGATACGCAGTATTTT. It is translated as CASTQGSDTQYF.

This rearrangement joins TRBV11-3 to TRBJ1-1; D might be TRBD1 (6 bases). The CDR3 has 14 residues. Looked up from germline, CDR1 is SGHNT and CDR2 is YENEEA. V lost 3 bases and J lost 4, with 12 bases in between. The CDR3 sequence: CASSLGHSSTEAFF. As DNA, the CDR3 is TGTGCCAGCAGCTTGGGACATTCTTCCACTGAAGCTTTCTTT.

This chain uses TRBV11-2 with TRBJ2-5; D uncertain. CDR1 and CDR2 from the germline V gene are SGHAT and FQNNGV. CDR3 length equals 12 residues. Trimming pared 5 bases from V and 4 bases from J, leaving 8 bases between. The CDR3 loop is CASSPVPETQYF. The CDR3, as DNA: TGTGCCAGCAGCCCCGTGCCAGAGACCCAGTACTTC.

The chain recombines TRBV5-6 with TRBJ2-7; D might be TRBD2 (5 bases). Germline CDR1 reads SGHDT; CDR2 reads YYEEEE. This CDR3 contains 14 residues. V lost 1 base and J lost 1, with 9 bases in between. The CDR3 DNA reads as TGTGCCAGCAGCTTGATGCCGGGGTCCTACGAGCAGTACTTC. Translation gives CASSLMPGSYEQYF.

The chain has TRBV11-3 and TRBJ2-5, with 9 positions matching TRBD2. The CDR3 runs to 14 residues. Germline V gives CDR1 SGHNT, CDR2 YENEEA. V gave up 4 bases and J gave up 2 bases; unmatched junction bases: 2. The CDR3 nucleotides read TGTGCCAGCAGCTCCCTAGCGGGGCAAGAGACCCAGTACTTC. Protein sequence: CASSSLAGQETQYF.

V usage is TRBV6-1 and J usage is TRBJ1-2, with 10 bases matching TRBD1. V dropped 2 bases and J dropped 13; count of bases not matched to a gene: 7. Germline assignment: CDR1 MNHNS and CDR2 SASEGT. The CDR3 extends over 13 amino acids. The CDR3 reads CASSESGQGFVTF. The CDR3 nucleotides read TGTGCCAGCAGTGAATCGGGACAGGGGTTTGTCACCTTC.

This clone was found a few times. The rearrangement joins TRBV5-1 to TRBJ2-1, with TRBD1 matching 7 bases. The length of the CDR3 is 17 residues. With V trimmed by 3 bases and J by 6 bases, 15 bases remained unmatched. Germline CDR1 reads SGHRS; CDR2 reads YFSETQ. CDR3 DNA sequence: TGCGCCAGCAGCTGGCCCTTGGGGACAGATCCATTCAATGAGCAGTTCTTC. The encoded protein is CASSWPLGTDPFNEQFF. The full variable domain, rest sourced from reference TRBV5-1 and TRBJ2-1, is KAGVTQTPRYLIKTRGQQVTLSCSPISGHRSVSWYQQTPGQGLQFLFEYFSETQRNKGNFPGRFSGRQFSNSRSEMNVSTLELGDSALYLCASSWPLGTDPFNEQFFGPGTRLTVL.

Only a few counts were recorded for this clone. The chain uses TRBV29-1 and TRBJ2-3; D is ambiguous. Germline values: CDR1 SQVTM, CDR2 ANQGSEA. This CDR3 comprises 12 residues. V lost 3 bases, J lost 7 bases, and 11 bases lay in between. The CDR3 coding sequence is TGCAGCGTTGAGGCCCACGAGAATACGCAGTATTTT. Its protein is CSVEAHENTQYF.

The genes are TRBV19 and TRBJ2-3; 10 bases align to TRBD2. The CDR3 contains 17 residues. The germline V gene encodes CDR1 LNHDA and CDR2 SQIVND (reference sequence). V dropped 4 bases and J dropped 0; count of bases not matched to a gene: 7. CDR3: CASSSIAGGLSTDTQYF. As DNA, the CDR3 is TGTGCCAGTAGTAGCATAGCGGGGGGACTGAGCACAGATACGCAGTATTTT.

The V and J genes are TRBV7-8 and TRBJ2-7; 7 positions match TRBD1. CDR1 and CDR2 (germline): SGHVS, FQNEAQ. Trimming at V came to 5 bases and at J to 5 bases, leaving 6 bases not matched to a gene. The CDR3 totals 13 residues. CDR3 amino acids: CASSPRGIHEQYF. CDR3 in DNA: TGTGCCAGCAGCCCCAGGGGGATCCACGAGCAGTACTTC.

The CDR3 nucleotides are TGTGCCAGCAGTCCCAGCGGGGGGGCTGAGGAGACCCAGTACTTC. Translation: CASSPSGGAEETQYF. The chain couples TRBV2 to TRBJ2-5, with 10 positions matching TRBD2. V dropped 5 bases and J dropped 5; count of bases not matched to a gene: 8. CDR1 and CDR2 from the germline V gene are SNHLY and FYNNEI. The CDR3 is 15 residues long.

V usage is TRBV2 and J usage is TRBJ2-2; the D gene is possibly TRBD1 (6 bases). Germline V CDR1 and CDR2: SNHLY, FYNNEI. The CDR3 loop spans 13 amino acids. V lost 4 bases to trimming and J lost 7 bases, with 10 bases between them. The CDR3 DNA is TGTGCCAGCAGTGTACAGGGCGGCGGGGAGCTGTTTTTT. Residues: CASSVQGGGELFF.

The chain carries TRBV27 and TRBJ2-3; possibly TRBD1 for D (6 bases). This CDR3 comprises 13 residues. V lost 10 bases and J lost 0, with 11 bases in between. The germline CDR1 and CDR2 sequences are MNHEY and SMNVEV (reference sequence). The CDR3 sequence is CATRGSSTDTQYF. The CDR3 DNA follows: TGTGCCACCAGGGGTTCTAGCACAGATACGCAGTATTTT.

V and J are TRBV19 and TRBJ2-5; 7 bases agree with TRBD1. Trimming cost V 3 bases and J 1 base; bases outside gene matches: 14. The CDR3 runs to 18 residues. From germline, CDR1 is LNHDA and CDR2 SQIVND (reference sequence). CDR3 in DNA: TGTGCCAGTAGTATCCGCCCGGCCGGACAGGAGATCCAAGAGACCCAGTACTTC. Translated: CASSIRPAGQEIQETQYF. The entire variable domain, with the rest obtained from reference TRBV19 and TRBJ2-5, is as follows: DGGITQSPKYLFRKEGQNVTLSCEQNLNHDAMYWYRQDPGQGLRLIYYSQIVNDFQKGDIAEGYSVSREKKESFPLTVTSAQKNPTAFYLCASSIRPAGQEIQETQYFGPGTRLLVL.

This chain's CDR3 is CASSIGNSYEQYF. In DNA form, the CDR3 reads TGTGCCAGTAGTATTGGCAATTCCTACGAGCAGTACTTC. The chain couples TRBV19 to TRBJ2-7; D call uncertain. The V gene lost 3 bases and the J gene lost 1 base, with 7 bases spanning the gap. The CDR3 contains 13 residues. Germline-derived CDR1 and CDR2 are LNHDA and SQIVND (reference sequence).

This chain uses TRBV7-6 with TRBJ1-1, with 7 bases aligning to TRBD1. The CDR3 sequence is 17 residues long. Trimming took 5 bases from V and 3 from J; bases not matched to a gene: 15. CDR1 is SGHVS and CDR2 is FNYEAQ in the germline V gene. This chain's CDR3 is CASSPQKGDRRDTEAFF. Written as DNA, the CDR3 is TGTGCCAGCAGCCCACAGAAGGGGGACAGACGTGACACTGAAGCTTTCTTT.

In its sample, this clone was seen a few times. The chain carries TRBV7-9 and TRBJ1-5, with TRBD1 matching over 7 bases. Trimming at V came to 0 bases and at J to 2 bases, leaving 1 base not matched to a gene. This CDR3 is 15 amino acids long. In germline, CDR1 is SEHNR, CDR2 FQNEAQ (reference sequence). In nucleotides, the CDR3 is TGTGCCAGCAGCTTAGCAGGGGGCGGCAATCAGCCCCAGCATTTT. Translating it yields CASSLAGGGNQPQHF.